The clone carrying this TCR beta chain appeared many times. This entry is derived from a study of molecular identifiers for immune sequencing clone quantification. This CDR3 comprises 18 residues. Germline V gene lookup returns CDR1 DFQATT and CDR2 SNEGSKA (reference sequence). The junction had 18 bases not matched to a gene; V was cut back by 5 bases and J by 2 bases. TCRdb used MiXCR to reprocess the PCR reads, holding one entry per CDR3 protein. The data contain 40,000 to 45,000 distinct CDR3 sequences, 15% to 20% of them singletons. The V call is TRBV20-1, the J call TRBJ2-3; TRBD1 matches at 8 bases. Sequenced: naive CD8+ T cells from blood, with Jurkat cell RNA spiked in. Regarding subset: FACS-sorted CD8+CD4-CCR7+CD45RA+ naive T cells. The clonotype was recovered from a human donor in good health. Some libraries in this study had Jurkat cell RNA spiked in. The CDR3, as DNA: TGCAGTGCTCCGGGCCAGGCAGGGGGCTCTCCTTACACAGATACGCAGTATTTT. Encoded protein: CSAPGQAGGSPYTDTQYF.